These 23 T cell receptor beta chains came from one sample sequenced in a study of cytomegalovirus exposure and HLA in healthy donors. This PCR relied on a set of 60 Vbeta primers and 13 Jbeta primers. Assay used: immunoSEQ multiplex PCR; TCRdb lists only in-frame clones, some missing. The sample shows about 190,000 clones, approximately 84% of them seen only once. Sequences were obtained from PBMCs. The receptor source for this set is a woman aged 45-65 years in good health and CMV-seropositive.

CDR3 loop: CASSQGPQETQYF. DNA for the CDR3: TGCGCCAGCAGCCAAGGTCCTCAAGAGACCCAGTACTTC. This sequence joins TRBV4-1 and TRBJ2-5, with unresolved D. V was pared by 1 base and J by 2 bases, with 5 bases between. Germline V gene lookup returns CDR1 MGHRA and CDR2 YSYEKL. This CDR3 spans 13 amino acids.

The genes are TRBV9 and TRBJ1-1, with D possibly TRBD1 on 5 matching bases. The V gene lost 0 bases and the J gene lost 8 bases, with 11 bases spanning the gap. Germline values: CDR1 SGDLS, CDR2 YYNGEE. The CDR3 has 13 amino acids. The DNA of the CDR3 is TGTGCCAGCAGCGTAGTAGATGACAGCGAAGCTTTCTTT. This gives the protein CASSVVDDSEAFF. The full variable domain, completed using reference TRBV9 and TRBJ1-1, is DSGVTQTPKHLITATGQRVTLRCSPRSGDLSVYWYQQSLDQGLQFLIQYYNGEERAKGNILERFSAQQFPDLHSELNLSSLELGDSALYFCASSVVDDSEAFFGQGTRLTVV.

A remark on this clone: A junction boundary mismatches the germline segment, possibly from a read error. The chain recombines TRBV7-9 with TRBJ2-7; 10 nucleotides align to TRBD1. CDR3 size: 14 residues. From germline, CDR1 is SEHNR and CDR2 FQNEAQ (reference sequence). CDR3 DNA sequence: TGTTCCAGCAGCGTTGGACAGGGGGACTACGAGCAGTACTTC. Amino acids: CSSSVGQGDYEQYF. Variable domain in full (rest from reference TRBV7-9 and TRBJ2-7): DTGVSQNPRHKITKRGQNVTFRCDPISEHNRLYWYRQTLGQGPEFLTYFQNEAQLEKSRLLSDRFSAERPKGSFSTLEIQRTEQGDSAMYLCSSSVGQGDYEQYFGPGTRLTVT.

This chain connects TRBV4-3 to TRBJ2-1; 7 bases are a match to TRBD2. The CDR3 is made up of 15 amino acids. Per germline, CDR1 LGHNA and CDR2 YSLEER. The trim removed 0 bases at V and 8 bases at J, leaving 7 bases unmatched. CDR3 in DNA: TGCGCCAGCAGCCAAGATCCCCGGGAGGTCGATGAGCAGTTCTTC. Translation: CASSQDPREVDEQFF.

The chain joins TRBV5-1 to TRBJ2-3, with TRBD1 matching over 7 bases. The germline V gene has CDR1 SGHRS and CDR2 YFSETQ. The V segment lost 4 bases and the J segment 2 bases; nucleotides outside the gene matches: 4. The CDR3 loop spans 14 amino acids. The CDR3 region has the DNA TGCGCCAGCAGCCGTGACAGGGTCACAGATACGCAGTATTTT. It translates to CASSRDRVTDTQYF.

The V and J genes are TRBV6-6 and TRBJ2-4; D perhaps matches TRBD1 (6 bases). Germline V gene lookup returns CDR1 MNHNY and CDR2 SVGAGI (reference sequence). The CDR3 has 14 amino acids. Deletions cut 6 bases from V and 0 bases from J, with 9 bases between. In nucleotides, the CDR3 is TGTGCCAGCAGGGACAGTCCAGCCAAAAACATTCAGTACTTC. This gives the protein CASRDSPAKNIQYF.

The genes are TRBV30 and TRBJ1-5; TRBD1 matches 8 bases. V trimming: 1 base; J trimming: 8 bases; junction bases outside the gene matches: 10. Germline CDR1 reads GTSNPN; CDR2 reads SVGIG (reference sequence). CDR3 length: 15 amino acids. CDR3 residues: CAWSASGQGGEPQHF. The CDR3 coding sequence is TGTGCCTGGAGTGCCTCTGGACAGGGTGGAGAGCCCCAGCATTTT.

This chain uses TRBV19 with TRBJ1-2; 10 nucleotides agree with TRBD1. Germline trimming cut 5 bases from V and 6 bases from J; bases unmatched to any gene: 6. The CDR3 has 14 amino acids. Germline lookup yields CDR1 LNHDA and CDR2 SQIVND (reference sequence). The CDR3 DNA sequence: TGTGCCAGTAGTTTCGGACAGGGGGACCATGGCTACACCTTC. This codes for CASSFGQGDHGYTF. Looking up the rest from reference TRBV19 and TRBJ1-2 gives the full variable domain: DGGITQSPKYLFRKEGQNVTLSCEQNLNHDAMYWYRQDPGQGLRLIYYSQIVNDFQKGDIAEGYSVSREKKESFPLTVTSAQKNPTAFYLCASSFGQGDHGYTFGSGTRLTVV.

The V call is TRBV18, the J call TRBJ1-3, with 7 positions matching TRBD1. The V gene's germline CDR1 is KGHSH and CDR2 LQKENI. V shed 8 bases, J shed 1 base, and the junction held 5 bases outside the gene matches. This CDR3 contains 14 residues. CDR3 region: CASDKTGSGNTIYF. CDR3 nucleotide sequence: TGTGCCAGCGACAAGACAGGGTCTGGAAACACCATATATTTT.

This chain links TRBV4-1 with TRBJ2-7, with D possibly TRBD2 on 6 matching bases. Deletions cut 2 bases from V and 5 bases from J, with 19 bases between. Germline CDR1 and CDR2: MGHRA and YSYEKL. This CDR3 is built from 16 residues. The CDR3 sequence: CASSQNLRREPHEQYF. CDR3 bases: TGCGCCAGCAGCCAAAACCTTAGGAGGGAACCCCACGAGCAGTACTTC.

V and J are TRBV19 and TRBJ2-2; 8 bases match TRBD2. Germline V CDR1 and CDR2: LNHDA, SQIVND (reference sequence). The trim removed 7 bases at V and 8 bases at J, leaving 12 bases unmatched. CDR3 length equals 15 residues. The CDR3 is CASKNSGVPLGELFF. CDR3 DNA sequence: TGTGCCAGTAAAAATAGCGGGGTCCCTCTTGGGGAGCTGTTTTTT.

The chain is built from TRBV6-5 and TRBJ1-1; 7 positions agree with TRBD1. The length of the CDR3 is 16 residues. The V and J ends lost 2 bases and 6 bases, in that order; junction bases with no gene match: 12. Per the germline V gene, CDR1 is MNHEY and CDR2 is SVGAGI. In nucleotides, the CDR3 is TGTGCCAGCAGTTACGCGTCCGGTCACAGGGGCTCTGAAGCTTTCTTT. Residues: CASSYASGHRGSEAFF.

The chain has TRBV6-1 and TRBJ2-5; 9 nucleotides agree with TRBD2. The assigned J gene may be wrong: the sequence end matches TRBJ2-7 better. The CDR3 extends over 14 amino acids. The germline CDR1 and CDR2 sequences are MNHNS and SASEGT. The CDR3 DNA follows: TGTGCCTCATGGAGCGGGGGGCGCCCCTACGAGCAGTACTTC. Residues: CASWSGGRPYEQYF.

This clone has just a few counts. The gene calls are TRBV5-8 and TRBJ1-5; tentatively, D is TRBD1 (6 bases). The germline V gene encodes CDR1 SGHTS and CDR2 YDEGEE. Trimming took off 4 bases at V and 1 base at J, with 12 bases between the two ends. The CDR3 extends over 15 amino acids. CDR3 DNA: TGTGCCAGCAGCCCTGGGACAATGAGCAATCAGCCCCAGCATTTT. Amino acids: CASSPGTMSNQPQHF. Full variable domain (remainder filled in from reference TRBV5-8 and TRBJ1-5): EAGVTQSPTHLIKTRGQQATLRCSPISGHTSVYWYQQALGLGLQFLLWYDEGEERNRGNFPPRFSGRQFPNYSSELNVNALELEDSALYLCASSPGTMSNQPQHFGDGTRLSIL.

The chain uses TRBV19 and TRBJ1-5, with 10 bases aligning to TRBD1. V lost 6 bases and J lost 3; bases outside the gene matches: 8. CDR1 and CDR2 from the germline V gene are LNHDA and SQIVND (reference sequence). This CDR3 region has 16 residues. CDR3 nucleotide sequence: TGTGCCAGTAGACGACAGGGGGCAGCGAACAATCAGCCCCAGCATTTT. This encodes CASRRQGAANNQPQHF. Full variable domain (rest looked up from reference TRBV19 and TRBJ1-5): DGGITQSPKYLFRKEGQNVTLSCEQNLNHDAMYWYRQDPGQGLRLIYYSQIVNDFQKGDIAEGYSVSREKKESFPLTVTSAQKNPTAFYLCASRRQGAANNQPQHFGDGTRLSIL.

The V call is TRBV27, the J call TRBJ2-7; possible D gene TRBD1, 6 bases. The CDR3 has 14 amino acids. The V gene's germline CDR1 is MNHEY and CDR2 SMNVEV (reference sequence). V dropped 0 bases and J dropped 2 bases, with 8 bases sitting between them. CDR3 sequence (DNA): TGTGCCAGCAGTTTATCAGCAGGGGCCTACGAGCAGTACTTC. This encodes CASSLSAGAYEQYF.

The rearrangement uses TRBV19 and TRBJ1-5; 7 nucleotides match TRBD1. Germline lookup yields CDR1 LNHDA and CDR2 SQIVND (reference sequence). There are 14 residues in the CDR3. Trimming took 3 bases from V and 7 from J; bases not matched to a gene: 6. CDR3: CASSITGVGQPQHF. The CDR3, as DNA: TGTGCCAGTAGTATTACAGGGGTAGGGCAGCCCCAGCATTTT.

The rearrangement uses TRBV19 and TRBJ2-2, with 11 bases matching TRBD2. Looked up from germline, CDR1 is LNHDA and CDR2 is SQIVND (reference sequence). The CDR3 loop spans 18 amino acids. Trimming removed 6 bases from V and 1 base from J; junction bases left unmatched: 10. The CDR3 coding sequence is TGTGCCAGTAGGTCGGGACTAGCGGACTGGGTGAACACCGGGGAGCTGTTTTTT. It specifies CASRSGLADWVNTGELFF.

This clone was detected only once. The V gene is TRBV4-1, the J gene TRBJ2-7; perhaps TRBD2 as D (5 bases). The CDR3 totals 18 residues. Looked up from germline, CDR1 is MGHRA and CDR2 is YSYEKL. Trimming left V 0 bases short and J 0 bases short, with 18 bases between. CDR3 residues: CASSQEMAGSLRSYEQYF. The CDR3 DNA sequence: TGCGCCAGCAGCCAAGAGATGGCGGGCAGCTTGCGCTCCTACGAGCAGTACTTC.

V and J are TRBV5-1 and TRBJ2-7, with D perhaps TRBD1 (6 bases). The CDR3 totals 14 residues. V gave up 4 bases and J gave up 3 bases, with 14 bases separating them. Germline CDR1 SGHRS, CDR2 YFSETQ. In DNA form, the CDR3 reads TGCGCCAGCAGCACCTCGGACAGTAACTACGAGCAGTACTTC. Amino acids: CASSTSDSNYEQYF.

CDR3 coding DNA: TGTGCCAGCAGCCCGGGGGGTGCAACTAATGAAAAACTGTTTTTT. This sequence encodes CASSPGGATNEKLFF. The V and J genes are TRBV5-4 and TRBJ1-4; a weak D match, TRBD1 (5 bases). Per the germline V gene, CDR1 is SGHNT and CDR2 is YYREEE (reference sequence). The CDR3 has 15 residues. Deletions cut 4 bases from V and 0 bases from J, with 10 bases between.

The V gene is TRBV2, the J gene TRBJ1-3; D perhaps matches TRBD1 (5 bases). Germline V gives CDR1 SNHLY, CDR2 FYNNEI. V lost 3 bases and J lost 0, with 9 bases in between. The CDR3 extends over 15 amino acids. Here the CDR3 DNA reads TGTGCCAGCAGTGAGGGGCCCTACTCTGGAAACACCATATATTTT. Its translation: CASSEGPYSGNTIYF.

The J gene is TRBJ1-1, the V gene TRBV27; no firm D call. The CDR3 loop spans 14 amino acids. V was trimmed by 0 bases and J by 4 bases, leaving 9 bases between them. CDR1 is MNHEY, CDR2 SMNVEV, per germline (reference sequence). The CDR3 nucleotides read TGTGCCAGCAGTTTATCACTCCGGGGCACTGAAGCTTTCTTT. It translates to CASSLSLRGTEAFF.